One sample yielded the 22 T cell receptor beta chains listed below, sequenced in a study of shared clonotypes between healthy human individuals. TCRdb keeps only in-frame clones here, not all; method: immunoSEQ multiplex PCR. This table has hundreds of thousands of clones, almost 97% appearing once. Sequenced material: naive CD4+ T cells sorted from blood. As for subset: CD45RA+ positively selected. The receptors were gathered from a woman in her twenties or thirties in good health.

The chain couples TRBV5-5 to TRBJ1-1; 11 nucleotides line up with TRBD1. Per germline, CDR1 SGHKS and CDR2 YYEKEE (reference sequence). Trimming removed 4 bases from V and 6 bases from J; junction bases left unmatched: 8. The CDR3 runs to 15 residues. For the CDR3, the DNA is TGTGCCAGCAGCCGGCTGGGACAGGGGGTAGCTGAAGCTTTCTTT. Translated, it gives CASSRLGQGVAEAFF.

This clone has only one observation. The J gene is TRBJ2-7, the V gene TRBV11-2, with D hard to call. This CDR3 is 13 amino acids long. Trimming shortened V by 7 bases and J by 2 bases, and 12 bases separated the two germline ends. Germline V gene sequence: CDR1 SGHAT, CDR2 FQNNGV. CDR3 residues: CASKPPTTYEQYF. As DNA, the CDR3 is TGTGCCAGCAAACCACCGACCACCTACGAGCAGTACTTC. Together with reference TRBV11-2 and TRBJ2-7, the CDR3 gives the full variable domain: EAGVAQSPRYKIIEKRQSVAFWCNPISGHATLYWYQQILGQGPKLLIQFQNNGVVDDSQLPKDRFSAERLKGVDSTLKIQPAKLEDSAVYLCASKPPTTYEQYFGPGTRLTVT.

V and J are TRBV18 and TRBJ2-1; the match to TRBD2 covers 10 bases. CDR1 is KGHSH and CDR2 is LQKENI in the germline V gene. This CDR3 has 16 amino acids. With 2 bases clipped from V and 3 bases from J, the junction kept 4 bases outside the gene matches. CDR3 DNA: TGTGCCAGCTCACCAAGGACTAGCGGAGACTACAATGAGCAGTTCTTC. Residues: CASSPRTSGDYNEQFF.

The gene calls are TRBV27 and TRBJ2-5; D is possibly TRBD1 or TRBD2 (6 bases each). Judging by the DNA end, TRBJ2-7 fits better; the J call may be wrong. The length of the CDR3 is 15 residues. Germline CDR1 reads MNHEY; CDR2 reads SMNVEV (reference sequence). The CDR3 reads CASSSPLGGIYEQYF. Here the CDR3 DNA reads TGTGCCAGCAGTTCCCCCCTGGGGGGCATTTACGAGCAGTACTTC.

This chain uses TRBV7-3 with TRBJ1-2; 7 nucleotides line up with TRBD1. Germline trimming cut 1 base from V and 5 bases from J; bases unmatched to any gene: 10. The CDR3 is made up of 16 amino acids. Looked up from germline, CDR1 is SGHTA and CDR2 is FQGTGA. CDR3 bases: TGTGCCAGCAGCTTAAATGGGGCTAACAGGGGATATGGCTACACCTTC. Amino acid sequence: CASSLNGANRGYGYTF.

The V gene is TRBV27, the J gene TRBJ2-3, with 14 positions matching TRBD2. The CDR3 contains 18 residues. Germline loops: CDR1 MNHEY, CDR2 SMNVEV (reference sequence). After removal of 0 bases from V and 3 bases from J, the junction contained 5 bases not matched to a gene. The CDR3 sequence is CASSLSRLAGGPTDTQYF. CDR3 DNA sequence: TGTGCCAGCAGTTTATCCCGACTAGCGGGAGGGCCGACAGATACGCAGTATTTT.

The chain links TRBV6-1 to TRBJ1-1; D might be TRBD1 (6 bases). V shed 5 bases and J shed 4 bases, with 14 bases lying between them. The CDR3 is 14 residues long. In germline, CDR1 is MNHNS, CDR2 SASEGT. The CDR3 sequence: CASSRTAQGTEAFF. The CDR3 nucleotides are TGTGCCAGCAGTAGGACAGCGCAAGGCACTGAAGCTTTCTTT.

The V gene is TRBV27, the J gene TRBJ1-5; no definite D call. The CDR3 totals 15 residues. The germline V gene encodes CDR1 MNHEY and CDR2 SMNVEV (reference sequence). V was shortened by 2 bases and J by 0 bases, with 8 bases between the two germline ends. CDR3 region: CASSLGRSSNQPQHF. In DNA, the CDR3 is TGTGCCAGCAGTTTAGGCCGATCTAGCAATCAGCCCCAGCATTTT.

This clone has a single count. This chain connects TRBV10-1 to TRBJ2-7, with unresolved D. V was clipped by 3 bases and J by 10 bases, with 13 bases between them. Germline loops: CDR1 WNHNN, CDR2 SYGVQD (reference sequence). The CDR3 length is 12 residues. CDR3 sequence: CASSESSTIQYF. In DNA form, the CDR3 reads TGCGCCAGCAGTGAATCCTCTACGATCCAGTACTTC.

The CDR3, as DNA: TGTGCCAGCATGCAGGCCAGGAACACTGAAGCTTTCTTT. Protein sequence: CASMQARNTEAFF. The chain is built from TRBV6-1 and TRBJ1-1; D remains unclear. The CDR3 has 13 amino acids. Germline CDR1 and CDR2: MNHNS and SASEGT. Trimming shortened V by 7 bases and J by 1 base, and 10 bases separated the two germline ends.

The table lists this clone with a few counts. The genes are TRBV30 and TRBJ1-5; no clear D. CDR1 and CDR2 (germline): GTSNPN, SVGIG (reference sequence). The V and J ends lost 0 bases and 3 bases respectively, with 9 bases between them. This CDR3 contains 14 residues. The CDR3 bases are TGTGCCTGGAGTGTTGGTTCTTTCAATCAGCCCCAGCATTTT. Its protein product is CAWSVGSFNQPQHF.

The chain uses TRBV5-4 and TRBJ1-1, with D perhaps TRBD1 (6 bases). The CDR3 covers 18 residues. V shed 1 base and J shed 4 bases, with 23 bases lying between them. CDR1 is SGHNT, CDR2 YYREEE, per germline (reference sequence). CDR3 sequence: CASSLMGHSRLWGTEAFF. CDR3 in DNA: TGTGCCAGCAGCTTGATGGGACATAGTAGACTCTGGGGCACTGAAGCTTTCTTT.

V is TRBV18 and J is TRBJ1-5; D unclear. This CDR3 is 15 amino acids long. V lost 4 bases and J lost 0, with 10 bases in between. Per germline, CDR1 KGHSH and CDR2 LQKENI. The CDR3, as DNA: TGTGCCAGCTCACAAGACGGAAATAGCAATCAGCCCCAGCATTTT. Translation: CASSQDGNSNQPQHF.

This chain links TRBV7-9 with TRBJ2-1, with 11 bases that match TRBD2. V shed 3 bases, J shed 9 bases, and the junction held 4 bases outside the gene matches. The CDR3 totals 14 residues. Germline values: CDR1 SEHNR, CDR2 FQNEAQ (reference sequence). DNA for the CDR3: TGTGCCAGCAGCTTGACTAGCGGGAAGGGTGAGCAGTTCTTC. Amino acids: CASSLTSGKGEQFF.

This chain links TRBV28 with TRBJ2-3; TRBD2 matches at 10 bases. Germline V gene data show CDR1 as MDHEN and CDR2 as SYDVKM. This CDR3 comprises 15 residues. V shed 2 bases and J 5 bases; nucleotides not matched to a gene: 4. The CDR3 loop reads CASSLTLAGVDTQYF. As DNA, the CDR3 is TGTGCCAGCAGTTTAACCCTAGCGGGAGTAGATACGCAGTATTTT.

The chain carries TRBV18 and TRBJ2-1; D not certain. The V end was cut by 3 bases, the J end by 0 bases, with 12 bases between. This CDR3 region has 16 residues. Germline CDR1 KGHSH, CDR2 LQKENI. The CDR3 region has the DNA TGTGCCAGCTCACCTGGGGAAGGGTACTCCTACAATGAGCAGTTCTTC. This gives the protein CASSPGEGYSYNEQFF.

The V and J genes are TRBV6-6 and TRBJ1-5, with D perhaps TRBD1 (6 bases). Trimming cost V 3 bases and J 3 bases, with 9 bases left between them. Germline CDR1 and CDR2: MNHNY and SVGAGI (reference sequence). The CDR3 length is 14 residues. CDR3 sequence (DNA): TGTGCCAGCAGTTATGGACAGCACAATCAGCCCCAGCATTTT. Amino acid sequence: CASSYGQHNQPQHF.

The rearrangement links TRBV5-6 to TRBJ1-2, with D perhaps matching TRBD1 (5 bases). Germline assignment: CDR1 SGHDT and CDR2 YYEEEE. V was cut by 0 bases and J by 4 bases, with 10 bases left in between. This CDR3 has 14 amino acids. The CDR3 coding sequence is TGTGCCAGCAGCTTGGTAGGGGTTCGCTATGGCTACACCTTC. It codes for CASSLVGVRYGYTF. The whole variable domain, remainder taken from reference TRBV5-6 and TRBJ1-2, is DAGVTQSPTHLIKTRGQQVTLRCSPKSGHDTVSWYQQALGQGPQFIFQYYEEEERQRGNFPDRFSGHQFPNYSSELNVNALLLGDSALYLCASSLVGVRYGYTFGSGTRLTVV.

The CDR3 protein is CASSLETGGITEAFF. The CDR3 nucleotides are TGCGCCAGCAGCTTGGAGACAGGGGGGATCACTGAAGCTTTCTTT. The chain carries TRBV5-1 and TRBJ1-1; 9 nucleotides agree with TRBD1. Germline trimming cut 0 bases from V and 4 bases from J; bases unmatched to any gene: 4. The CDR3 totals 15 residues. In germline, CDR1 is SGHRS, CDR2 YFSETQ. The whole variable domain, filled in from reference TRBV5-1 and TRBJ1-1, reads KAGVTQTPRYLIKTRGQQVTLSCSPISGHRSVSWYQQTPGQGLQFLFEYFSETQRNKGNFPGRFSGRQFSNSRSEMNVSTLELGDSALYLCASSLETGGITEAFFGQGTRLTVV.

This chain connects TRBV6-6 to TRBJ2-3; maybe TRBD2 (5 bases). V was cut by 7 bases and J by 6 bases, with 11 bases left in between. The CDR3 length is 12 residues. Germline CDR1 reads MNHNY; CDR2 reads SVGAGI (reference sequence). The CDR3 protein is CASKGRADTQYF. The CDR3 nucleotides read TGTGCCAGCAAAGGGCGGGCGGATACGCAGTATTTT.

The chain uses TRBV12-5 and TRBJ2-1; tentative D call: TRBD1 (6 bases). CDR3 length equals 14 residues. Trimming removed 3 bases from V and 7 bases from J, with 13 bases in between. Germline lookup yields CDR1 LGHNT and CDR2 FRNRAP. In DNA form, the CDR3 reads TGTGCTAGTGGTTTTGGGGGCACTAGGAATGAGCAGTTCTTC. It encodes CASGFGGTRNEQFF.

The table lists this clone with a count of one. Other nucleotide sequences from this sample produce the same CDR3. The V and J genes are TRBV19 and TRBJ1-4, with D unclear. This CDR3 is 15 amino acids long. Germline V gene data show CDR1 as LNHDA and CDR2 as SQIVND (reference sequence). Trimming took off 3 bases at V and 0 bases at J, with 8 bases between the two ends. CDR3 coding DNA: TGTGCCAGTAGTATTAGACTGGCAACTAATGAAAAACTGTTTTTT. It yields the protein CASSIRLATNEKLFF.